This T cell receptor (beta chain) was recovered during a study of cytomegalovirus exposure and HLA in healthy donors. Study summary: Some 77 million unique TCRs from HLA-typed donors were held in an early release of data.

All donors participated as healthy donors of bone marrow. 13 Jbeta primers and 60 Vbeta primers were used for the PCR. Clones were read by immunoSEQ multiplex PCR, and TCRdb kept only the in-frame ones, dropping some. Found here are more than 60,000 clones, 76% of them singletons; the top ten hold 3.3%. The germline gives CDR1 PRHDT, CDR2 FYEKMQ (reference sequence). CDR3 length: 16 residues. V trimming: 4 bases; J trimming: 0 bases; junction bases outside the gene matches: 8. The material sequenced was PBMCs. This chain links TRBV13 with TRBJ1-1; 7 positions agree with TRBD1. The sequence derives from a man aged 18 to 29 in good health and CMV-seronegative. CDR3: CASSSTTGIMNTEAFF. The CDR3, as DNA: TGTGCCAGCAGCTCCACGACAGGGATCATGAACACTGAAGCTTTCTTT.